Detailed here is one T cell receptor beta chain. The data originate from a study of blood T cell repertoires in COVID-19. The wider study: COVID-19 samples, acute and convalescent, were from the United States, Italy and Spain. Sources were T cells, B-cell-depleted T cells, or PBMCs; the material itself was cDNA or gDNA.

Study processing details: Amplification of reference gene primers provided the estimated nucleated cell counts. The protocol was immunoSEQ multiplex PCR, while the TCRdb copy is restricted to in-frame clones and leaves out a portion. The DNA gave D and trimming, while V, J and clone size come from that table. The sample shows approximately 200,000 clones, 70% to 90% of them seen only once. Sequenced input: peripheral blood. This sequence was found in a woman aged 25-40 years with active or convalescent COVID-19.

This chain's CDR3 is CASSVGQGNYGYTF. CDR3 DNA: TGTGCCAGCAGCGTGGGACAGGGGAACTATGGCTACACCTTC. The chain employs TRBV5-4 and TRBJ1-2, with TRBD1 matching 10 bases. Losses at the gene ends were 4 bases for V and 2 bases for J; bases not matched to a gene: 2. CDR3 size: 14 residues. In germline, CDR1 is SGHNT, CDR2 YYREEE (reference sequence).